The clone carrying this T cell receptor beta chain came up a few times. Its antigen is unknown. These data originate in a study of T cell repertoires in cytomegalovirus infection. Turning to the study itself: In the study, CMV epitopes included recently identified HLA-C-restricted and well-studied HLA-B-restricted ones.

Study-level points and caveats: Summed frequency of public TCR beta families distinguished CMV carriers with the relevant HLA. The ex vivo response was dominated by HLA-C-restricted CMV-specific TCR beta clonotypes.

Each CDR3 protein gets one entry after TCRdb re-called the reads with MiXCR. The data contain some 150,000 distinct CDR3 sequences, more than 30% of them singletons. The CDR3 consists of 16 residues. Trimming cost V 3 bases and J 4 bases; bases outside gene matches: 7. Germline V lookup: CDR1 MGHRA, CDR2 YSYEKL. Sequenced material: CD8+ T cells from cultured PBMCs, taken from culture after CMV antigen stimulation. This clonotype originated in a human donor in good health (CMV status not recorded). Some clones in this sample may be carry-over from other donors' samples. This chain connects TRBV4-1 to TRBJ2-1; 9 positions agree with TRBD1. Here the CDR3 DNA reads TGCGCCAGCAGCCACCGATCCGGGACAGGGTACAATGAGCAGTTCTTC. Encoded protein: CASSHRSGTGYNEQFF.